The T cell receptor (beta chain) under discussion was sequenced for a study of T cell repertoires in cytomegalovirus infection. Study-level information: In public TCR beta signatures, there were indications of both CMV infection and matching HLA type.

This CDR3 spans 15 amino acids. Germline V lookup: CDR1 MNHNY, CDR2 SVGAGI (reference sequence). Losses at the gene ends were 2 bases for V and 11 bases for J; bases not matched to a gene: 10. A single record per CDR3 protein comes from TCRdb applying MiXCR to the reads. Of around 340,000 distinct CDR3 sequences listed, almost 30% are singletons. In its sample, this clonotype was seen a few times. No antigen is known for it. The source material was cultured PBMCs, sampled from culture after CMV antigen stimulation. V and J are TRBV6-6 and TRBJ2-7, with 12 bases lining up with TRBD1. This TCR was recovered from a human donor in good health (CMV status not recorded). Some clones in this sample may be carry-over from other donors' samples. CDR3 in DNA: TGTGCCAGCAGTTACCAAGCCCGGGACAGGGGGCGGGAGTACTTC. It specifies CASSYQARDRGREYF.